The 18 T cell receptor beta chains below were found in one sample sequenced in a study of cytomegalovirus exposure and HLA in healthy donors. The protocol was immunoSEQ multiplex PCR, while the TCRdb copy is restricted to in-frame clones and leaves out a portion. The sample yields over 65,000 clones, 94% seen once. Sequences were obtained from PBMCs. Receptors originate from a woman between 18 and 29 years old in good health and CMV-seropositive.

The genes are TRBV6-1 and TRBJ1-2; no reliable D call. V gave up 2 bases and J gave up 4 bases, with 14 bases separating them. In germline, CDR1 is MNHNS, CDR2 SASEGT. CDR3 length equals 15 residues. The CDR3 reads CASSELREKAYGYTF. Written as DNA, the CDR3 is TGTGCCAGCAGTGAACTTAGGGAGAAGGCCTATGGCTACACCTTC.

J is TRBJ2-5 and V is TRBV10-1, with D uncertain. Trimming cost V 5 bases and J 2 bases, with 6 bases left between them. The germline gives CDR1 WNHNN, CDR2 SYGVQD (reference sequence). This CDR3 has 12 amino acids. The CDR3 coding sequence is TGCGCCAGCAGTTCGACTCAAGAGACCCAGTACTTC. Its translation is CASSSTQETQYF.

The CDR3 loop is CASSLISGDQPQHF. As DNA, the CDR3 is TGTGCCAGCAGCTTAATCAGCGGGGATCAGCCCCAGCATTTT. The chain links TRBV7-2 to TRBJ1-5; D remains ambiguous. V shed 2 bases and J shed 5 bases, with 10 bases lying between them. Germline V gives CDR1 SGHTA, CDR2 FQGNSA. This CDR3 has 14 amino acids.

The chain has TRBV4-1 and TRBJ2-7; D is possibly TRBD2 (6 bases). Trimming cost V 4 bases and J 3 bases, with 10 bases left between them. CDR1 and CDR2 (germline): MGHRA, YSYEKL. The CDR3 loop spans 13 amino acids. CDR3 nucleotide sequence: TGCGCCAGCAGCCCCGTGGGGGGCTACGAGCAGTACTTC. Protein sequence: CASSPVGGYEQYF.

This chain connects TRBV6-6 to TRBJ2-1; D gene unclear. The length of the CDR3 is 13 residues. V was cut by 7 bases and J by 5 bases, with 12 bases left in between. Germline CDR1 MNHNY, CDR2 SVGAGI (reference sequence). Here the CDR3 DNA reads TGTGCCAGCACCGAGTTAAAAAACAATGAGCAGTTCTTC. Translation gives CASTELKNNEQFF.

As regards this clone: The junction does not match germline at one end; this may be a read error. J is TRBJ2-2 and V is TRBV7-7; 8 nucleotides match TRBD1. CDR1 is SSHAT and CDR2 is FNYEAQ in the germline V gene (reference sequence). There are 15 residues in the CDR3. The CDR3 DNA reads as TGTGCTAGCAGGGCGGAGCAGGGGGCATATGGGGAGCTGTTTTTT. It yields the protein CASRAEQGAYGELFF.

The chain couples TRBV5-1 to TRBJ1-1; D call uncertain. The germline V gene encodes CDR1 SGHRS and CDR2 YFSETQ. The CDR3 spans 14 residues. V was trimmed by 0 bases and J by 3 bases, leaving 9 bases between them. The CDR3, as DNA: TGCGCCAGCAGCTTGGGGGCAGGCTACACTGAAGCTTTCTTT. This translates into CASSLGAGYTEAFF.

This rearrangement joins TRBV18 to TRBJ2-1, with 11 bases lining up with TRBD2. CDR1 is KGHSH and CDR2 is LQKENI in the germline V gene. The CDR3 is 17 residues long. V shed 0 bases, J shed 2 bases, and the junction held 3 bases outside the gene matches. In nucleotides, the CDR3 is TGTGCCAGCTCACCACCACTAGCGGGGGAAACCTACAATGAGCAGTTCTTC. As protein: CASSPPLAGETYNEQFF.

The chain has TRBV9 and TRBJ2-7; maybe TRBD2 (7 bases). The CDR3 covers 14 residues. Germline-derived CDR1 and CDR2 are SGDLS and YYNGEE. V was trimmed by 0 bases and J by 6 bases, leaving 13 bases between them. The CDR3, as DNA: TGTGCCAGCAGCGTAGCCTTGAGGGGGGGCGAGCAGTACTTC. Protein sequence: CASSVALRGGEQYF.

This CDR3 is CASSLAQDRSQKLFF. The CDR3 DNA sequence: TGTGCCAGCAGCTTAGCGCAAGACAGGTCCCAAAAACTGTTTTTT. The rearrangement links TRBV7-9 to TRBJ1-4; tentatively, D is TRBD1 (6 bases). Trimming pared 0 bases from V and 9 bases from J, leaving 14 bases between. CDR3 length: 15 residues. Germline V gives CDR1 SEHNR, CDR2 FQNEAQ (reference sequence).

The rearrangement joins TRBV15 to TRBJ2-3; TRBD1 might be the D (5 bases). The ends were cut back, 10 bases at V and 10 bases at J, with 15 bases in the middle. The CDR3 covers 11 residues. Germline CDR1 and CDR2: LNHNV and YYDKDF (reference sequence). As DNA, the CDR3 is TGTGCCATAGGGGTCCGGTATCCGCAGTATTTT. Amino acid sequence: CAIGVRYPQYF.

The chain employs TRBV27 and TRBJ2-7; 9 bases fit TRBD1. The V gene end was trimmed by 2 bases and the J gene end by 5 bases; junction bases not matched to a gene: 10. The germline V gene has CDR1 MNHEY and CDR2 SMNVEV (reference sequence). The CDR3 sequence is 16 residues long. CDR3 coding DNA: TGTGCCAGCAGTTTACCCCCGGGACAGGGCAGCGACGAGCAGTACTTC. Residues: CASSLPPGQGSDEQYF.

The rearrangement uses TRBV5-1 and TRBJ1-2, with D perhaps TRBD1 (6 bases). The CDR3 is 14 amino acids. Looked up from germline, CDR1 is SGHRS and CDR2 is YFSETQ. The V and J ends lost 5 bases and 3 bases respectively, with 14 bases between them. CDR3 in DNA: TGCGCCAGCAGGAAACAGGGCGGTGACTATGGCTACACCTTC. Encoded protein: CASRKQGGDYGYTF.

This chain uses TRBV20-1 with TRBJ2-5; no clear D. The CDR3 extends over 11 amino acids. Trimming left V 4 bases short and J 0 bases short, with 3 bases between. The V gene's germline CDR1 is DFQATT and CDR2 SNEGSKA (reference sequence). The CDR3: CSAIDQETQYF. CDR3 sequence (DNA): TGCAGTGCTATAGACCAAGAGACCCAGTACTTC.

The chain recombines TRBV2 with TRBJ1-2; 7 nucleotides agree with TRBD1. The V and J ends lost 3 bases and 4 bases, in that order; junction bases with no gene match: 2. CDR1 and CDR2 (germline): SNHLY, FYNNEI. The CDR3 contains 13 residues. The CDR3 protein is CASSEDRSYGYTF. The CDR3 region has the DNA TGTGCCAGCAGTGAGGACAGGAGCTATGGCTACACCTTC.

This sequence joins TRBV27 and TRBJ1-2; D call uncertain. V was clipped by 5 bases and J by 4 bases, with 17 bases between them. Per germline, CDR1 MNHEY and CDR2 SMNVEV (reference sequence). The CDR3 is made up of 15 amino acids. CDR3 protein: CASSLSPGGVYGYTF. In DNA form, the CDR3 reads TGTGCCAGCAGTCTCTCGCCTGGCGGGGTCTATGGCTACACCTTC.

The chain carries TRBV18 and TRBJ2-2; TRBD2 might be the D (5 bases). The CDR3 is 13 residues long. V lost 8 bases and J lost 6, with 13 bases in between. Per germline, CDR1 KGHSH and CDR2 LQKENI. CDR3 loop: CASAGLGAGELFF. The CDR3 nucleotides read TGTGCCAGCGCCGGCCTCGGGGCCGGGGAGCTGTTTTTT.

The chain combines TRBV4-3 with TRBJ1-5; D gene uncertain. The ends were cut back, 0 bases at V and 8 bases at J, with 8 bases in the middle. This CDR3 is 13 amino acids long. CDR1 and CDR2 from the germline V gene are LGHNA and YSLEER. CDR3 protein: CASSQEISEPQHF. The CDR3 bases are TGCGCCAGCAGCCAAGAGATTAGTGAGCCCCAGCATTTT.